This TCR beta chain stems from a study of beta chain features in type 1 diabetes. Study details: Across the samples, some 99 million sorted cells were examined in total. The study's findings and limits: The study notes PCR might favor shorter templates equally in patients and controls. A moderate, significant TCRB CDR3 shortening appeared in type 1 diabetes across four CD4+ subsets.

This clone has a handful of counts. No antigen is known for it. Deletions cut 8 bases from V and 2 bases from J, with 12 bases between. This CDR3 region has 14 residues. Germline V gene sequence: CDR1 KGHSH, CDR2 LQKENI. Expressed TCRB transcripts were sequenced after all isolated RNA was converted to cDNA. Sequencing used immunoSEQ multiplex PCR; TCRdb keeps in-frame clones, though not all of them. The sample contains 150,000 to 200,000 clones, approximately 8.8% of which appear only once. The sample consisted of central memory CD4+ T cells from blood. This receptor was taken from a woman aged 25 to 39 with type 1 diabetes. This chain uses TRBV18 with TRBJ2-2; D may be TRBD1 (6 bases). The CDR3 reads CASAGQFNTGELFF. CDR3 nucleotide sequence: TGTGCCAGCGCAGGACAGTTTAACACCGGGGAGCTGTTTTTT.